These 11 T cell receptor beta chains share one sample of origin, sequenced in a study of CD8 T cells in ankylosing spondylitis. Each CDR3 protein is one row after TCRdb ran MiXCR on the 5' RACE reads. This sample carries about 31,000 distinct CDR3 sequences, more than 5.5% of them seen once, and the ten largest clones take 10% to 13%. Sequencing was carried out using blood, either unsorted or a sorted T cell fraction (not recorded which). These receptors were collected from a male donor with ankylosing spondylitis or in good health (not recorded which).

This clonotype was detected many times. The chain recombines TRBV9 with TRBJ2-2, with 9 nucleotides matching TRBD2. The germline CDR1 and CDR2 sequences are SGDLS and YYNGEE. V was clipped by 4 bases and J by 3 bases; unmatched bases: 10. The CDR3 contains 17 residues. For the CDR3, the DNA is TGTGCCAGCAGCCCCCGCCCTAGCGGGACCGACACCGGGGAGCTGTTTTTT. Its translation is CASSPRPSGTDTGELFF.

This clonotype was recorded at least ten times. This rearrangement joins TRBV5-1 to TRBJ2-5; TRBD2 might be the D (6 bases). Looked up from germline, CDR1 is SGHRS and CDR2 is YFSETQ. The CDR3 spans 15 residues. Between the trimmed V and J ends, which lost 3 bases and 5 bases, there was a span of 17 bases. CDR3 sequence: CASSSSDGAGETQYF. In nucleotides, the CDR3 is TGCGCCAGCAGCTCGTCGGACGGGGCGGGGGAGACCCAGTACTTC.

This clonotype ranks as medium-sized. The V gene is TRBV20-1, the J gene TRBJ2-1, with 9 bases fitting TRBD1. CDR3 length: 14 amino acids. Unmatched junction bases numbered 4, after V lost 7 bases and J lost 0 bases. Per the germline V gene, CDR1 is DFQATT and CDR2 is SNEGSKA (reference sequence). The chain's CDR3 is CSVNRGLSYNEQFF. Here the CDR3 DNA reads TGCAGTGTAAACAGGGGGCTCTCCTACAATGAGCAGTTCTTC.

V gene TRBV15 combines with J gene TRBJ2-1, with a possible D match to TRBD2 (6 bases). The ends were cut back, 5 bases at V and 2 bases at J, with 13 bases in the middle. Germline V gene data show CDR1 as LNHNV and CDR2 as YYDKDF (reference sequence). The CDR3 is 15 amino acids. In DNA, the CDR3 is TGTGCCACCAGCTCCCGGCGGGATCCCTACAATGAGCAGTTCTTC. Amino acid sequence: CATSSRRDPYNEQFF.

This clonotype was picked up many times. The chain links TRBV20-1 to TRBJ2-2; perhaps TRBD2 as D (6 bases). Germline V CDR1 and CDR2: DFQATT, SNEGSKA (reference sequence). There are 15 residues in the CDR3. V gave up 3 bases and J gave up 0 bases, with 11 bases separating them. CDR3 loop: CSASGTVANTGELFF. The CDR3 bases are TGCAGTGCTAGCGGGACTGTCGCGAACACCGGGGAGCTGTTTTTT.

This chain links TRBV20-1 with TRBJ2-1, with 12 bases lining up with TRBD2. Germline V CDR1 and CDR2: DFQATT, SNEGSKA (reference sequence). Trimming removed 6 bases from V and 7 bases from J; junction bases left unmatched: 13. The CDR3 loop spans 16 amino acids. The CDR3 nucleotides read TGCAGTGCCAAGAGACTAGCGGGAGATTGGAGAAATGAGCAGTTCTTC. Translation: CSAKRLAGDWRNEQFF.

This clonotype was recorded at least ten times. The rearrangement uses TRBV5-1 and TRBJ2-3; 9 nucleotides line up with TRBD1. CDR3 length equals 14 residues. J gave up 1 base and V 5 bases, and 2 bases lay outside the gene matches. Per the germline V gene, CDR1 is SGHRS and CDR2 is YFSETQ. CDR3 sequence: CASRWTGGTDTQYF. DNA for the CDR3: TGCGCCAGCAGGTGGACAGGGGGCACAGATACGCAGTATTTT.

This clonotype was detected many times. CDR3 sequence reads: CATYQTVNTEAFF. The CDR3 nucleotides are TGTGCCACCTACCAGACAGTGAACACTGAAGCTTTCTTT. The rearrangement uses TRBV28 and TRBJ1-1, with D maybe TRBD1 (5 bases). Germline V gene sequence: CDR1 MDHEN, CDR2 SYDVKM. Between the trimmed V and J ends, which lost 10 bases and 0 bases, there was a span of 12 bases. CDR3 length equals 13 residues.

The sample holds many counts of this clonotype. The CDR3 is CASSQVGGTGSFGKQFF. The CDR3 DNA reads TGTGCCAGCAGCCAAGTAGGGGGGACAGGGTCGTTCGGGAAGCAGTTCTTC. V gene TRBV4-2 combines with J gene TRBJ2-1, with TRBD1 matching over 9 bases. The J segment lost 11 bases and the V segment lost 1 base, leaving 15 bases of the junction unmatched. Germline lookup yields CDR1 LGHNA and CDR2 YNFKEQ. This CDR3 has 17 residues.

This clonotype was counted at least ten times. The chain is built from TRBV6-5 and TRBJ2-1; D ambiguous. The germline gives CDR1 MNHEY, CDR2 SVGAGI. The CDR3 length is 11 residues. V dropped 7 bases and J dropped 10 bases, with 11 bases sitting between them. The CDR3 region has the DNA TGTGCCAGCACTCGTGGTGGAGAGCAGTTCTTC. Protein sequence: CASTRGGEQFF.

This clonotype was seen repeatedly, ten times or more. The chain combines TRBV3-1 with TRBJ1-6, with D possibly TRBD1 on 5 matching bases. Between the trimmed V and J ends, which lost 3 bases and 7 bases, there was a span of 10 bases. The germline V gene encodes CDR1 LGHDT and CDR2 YNNKEL (reference sequence). This CDR3 is 14 amino acids long. The CDR3: CASSHWDENSPLHF. DNA for the CDR3: TGTGCCAGCAGCCATTGGGACGAGAATTCACCCCTCCACTTT.